This is a list of T cell receptor beta chains from one sample in a study of T-cell reconstitution after alpha-beta-depleted transplantation in children. MiXCR was run by TCRdb on the PCR reads, yielding one entry per CDR3 protein. Seen here are about 580,000 distinct CDR3 sequences, 20% to 25% observed once, and the top ten hold 14%. The source material was PBMCs, mostly from graft donor cells, sampled 360 days after TCRalphabeta/CD19-depleted stem cell transplant. These receptors originate from a boy under two years old who had a stem cell transplant for acute myeloid leukemia, so the T cells may come from the graft donor. Each CDR3 is given without its conserved first and last residue. Size values are once, few and many counts, or a class for expanded clones, and some rows have none.

TRBJ2-7	TRBV7-2	many	ASSRETSGIFPYEQY
TRBJ1-1	TRBV20-1	.	SASGRAEAF
TRBJ1-1	TRBV27	many	ASSLTPGQMNTEAF
TRBJ2-1	TRBV12-3/TRBV12-4	.	ASSTPGPLYNEQF
TRBJ2-2	TRBV12-3/TRBV12-4	.	ASSLGGRVNTGELF
TRBJ2-1	TRBV6-2/TRBV6-3	few	ASKFGLYQF
TRBJ2-2	TRBV28	many	ASSSPRQGNTGELF
TRBJ1-5	TRBV7-9	.	ASSSREAQPQH
TRBJ2-3	TRBV7-9	.	ASSRPGSRGRDTQY
TRBJ2-4	TRBV12-3/TRBV12-4	many	ASSSSGDIQY
TRBJ2-1	TRBV5-1	few	ASSSWTGAYNEQF
TRBJ2-5	TRBV7-2	few	ASSLQQGTQETQY
TRBJ2-7	TRBV29-1	many	SVGDSSNSYEQY
TRBJ1-2	TRBV6-1	few	ASTTPGPPNYGYT
TRBJ2-5	TRBV28	many	AMGTSGQETQY
TRBJ2-5	TRBV6-5	few	ASSYPGTVETQY
TRBJ2-1	TRBV6-1	.	ASRPGTETYNEQF
TRBJ2-1	TRBV20-1	many	SASIGASSYNEQF
TRBJ2-1	TRBV10-1	.	ASSPTSGARNEQF
TRBJ2-1	TRBV20-1	.	SAGAGLAYNEQF
TRBJ1-1	TRBV10-2	.	ASRSDRRNTEAF
TRBJ2-1	TRBV20-1	.	SARSFGRGGSYNEQF
TRBJ2-4	TRBV10-1	.	ASSESTSGGPGAKNIQY
TRBJ2-3	TRBV4-3	few	ASSQEADTQY
TRBJ1-4	TRBV7-9	.	ASSFFSRHNEKLF
TRBJ2-1	TRBV7-2	.	ASSRRWGSAGNEQF
TRBJ2-3	TRBV29-1	many	SVDGTETQY
TRBJ2-2	TRBV29-1	many	SVVLRGRESAGELF
TRBJ2-1	TRBV6-5	few	ASRQGSNEQF
TRBJ2-7	TRBV29-1	many	SVGPVASTYEQY
TRBJ2-1	TRBV27	.	ASSAFYRGDNEQF
TRBJ2-4	TRBV3-1	many	ASSQVTSGEKNIQY
TRBJ1-4	TRBV20-1	.	SVRRIPTNEKLF
TRBJ1-2	TRBV28	.	ASDTPGQNYGYT
TRBJ2-1	TRBV12-3/TRBV12-4	many	ASSLRRGKF
TRBJ2-5	TRBV6-5	.	ASSYFRGLAGPQETQY
TRBJ1-1	TRBV10-3	.	AIRTNENTEAF
TRBJ1-1	TRBV5-6	many	ASSLGGTSEAF